This T cell receptor (beta chain) emerged from a study of T cells expressing NK-cell markers. CDR1 and CDR2 (germline): SGHTA, FQGNSA. The CDR3 loop spans 15 amino acids. Using the 5' RACE reads, TCRdb records one entry per CDR3 protein without DNA. Recorded here are roughly 170,000 distinct CDR3 sequences; the top ten clones represent about 18%. The sample was blood T cells: a sorted CD56 or NKG2C T cell subset, CD4+ or CD8+ T cells, or bulk PBMC T cells (not recorded which). The clonotype originates from a woman aged 18-69 years in good health. The chain carries TRBV7-2 and TRBJ2-7. Here the CDR3 reads CASSMNGASSYEQYF.